Listed below are T cell receptor beta chains from one sample, sequenced in a study of vaccination and CD4 T cells after COVID-19. Using its own MiXCR run on the PCR reads, TCRdb lists one record per CDR3 protein. Of 12,000 to 15,000 distinct CDR3 sequences listed, 50% to 55% are singletons. The antigens for these receptors are not known. The sample was CD4+ T cells from blood, cultured in vitro. These receptors all stem from a human donor who had recovered from COVID-19. Both conserved end residues are part of each CDR3. The listing skips clone size in some rows; elsewhere it reads once, few, many or a size class.

j_call	clone_size	v_call	cdr3_aa
TRBJ2-5	-	TRBV19	CASSMGGLAGKQETQYF
TRBJ2-7	-	TRBV15	CATSRETGYEQYF
TRBJ1-5	-	TRBV19	CASSFHSNQPQHF
TRBJ2-5	few	TRBV20-1	CSARASGRAYQETQYF
TRBJ2-1	-	TRBV6-1	CASSKDRPSYNEQFF
TRBJ1-1	-	TRBV7-9	CASSWTGGTEAFF
TRBJ2-5	-	TRBV4-3	CASSQRGLDNQETQYF
TRBJ2-7	-	TRBV6-1	CASSPWGRHPRGQYF
TRBJ2-1	-	TRBV2	CASRGLAFDEQFF
TRBJ2-3	-	TRBV7-8	CASSLGTGITDTQYF
TRBJ2-7	-	TRBV2	CASSSLRAWEGAGQYF
TRBJ2-2	-	TRBV5-5	CASSLLFQGTGELFF
TRBJ1-2	few	TRBV7-2	CASSPGVNYGYTF
TRBJ1-5	-	TRBV6-1	CASRSGGLQPQHF
TRBJ1-5	-	TRBV6-2/TRBV6-3	CASSYNGQGNQPQHF
TRBJ1-5	-	TRBV19	CASSFEFGGNQPQHF
TRBJ2-7	-	TRBV7-2	CASSQATGRNEQYF
TRBJ1-5	few	TRBV5-1	CASSWDGDQPQHF
TRBJ1-1	-	TRBV6-1	CASSEARGKAFF
TRBJ2-1	-	TRBV20-1	CSASPRRNEQFF